The 24 T cell receptor beta chains below all came from one sample that was sequenced in a study of OX40 agonist ivuxolimab in advanced cancers. Method: immunoSEQ multiplex PCR; TCRdb's copy keeps in-frame clones and lacks some. Found here are 55,000 to 85,000 clones, about nine tenths of them singletons; the top ten hold about 2.7%. The sequencing used CD4+ or CD8+ T cells sorted from blood, collected in a trial of the OX40 agonist ivuxolimab. Source of these receptors: an adult with an advanced solid tumor such as melanoma, head and neck, liver or kidney cancer.

The genes are TRBV6-5 and TRBJ1-2; the D gene is possibly TRBD1 (6 bases). The germline V gene encodes CDR1 MNHEY and CDR2 SVGAGI. The CDR3 runs to 14 residues. Trimming cost V 0 bases and J 4 bases, with 9 bases left between them. CDR3 protein: CASSYSRGTYGYTF. In DNA, the CDR3 is TGTGCCAGCAGTTACTCGAGGGGGACCTATGGCTACACCTTC.

The V gene is TRBV6-5, the J gene TRBJ1-6; D remains unclear. With 2 bases removed from V and 10 bases from J, the gap between germline ends came to 9 bases. The CDR3 length is 13 residues. From germline, CDR1 is MNHEY and CDR2 SVGAGI. This chain's CDR3 is CASSYTGVSPLHF. As DNA, the CDR3 is TGTGCCAGCAGTTACACCGGTGTGTCACCCCTCCACTTT.

The V and J genes are TRBV5-1 and TRBJ2-1, with TRBD2 matching over 10 bases. From germline, CDR1 is SGHRS and CDR2 YFSETQ. The length of the CDR3 is 17 residues. The V and J ends lost 1 base and 12 bases, in that order; junction bases with no gene match: 16. CDR3 amino acids: CASSLSPGTSAYGAQFF. CDR3 DNA sequence: TGCGCCAGCAGCTTGAGCCCGGGGACTAGCGCCTACGGGGCGCAGTTCTTC.

The rearrangement uses TRBV11-3 and TRBJ1-1; D unresolved. Germline V gene sequence: CDR1 SGHNT, CDR2 YENEEA. This CDR3 comprises 15 residues. V shed 1 base and J shed 0 bases, with 9 bases lying between them. The CDR3 sequence is CASSLGDGMNTEAFF. For the CDR3, the DNA is TGTGCCAGCAGCTTAGGGGATGGTATGAACACTGAAGCTTTCTTT.

V and J are TRBV18 and TRBJ1-1; a possible D gene is TRBD1 (5 bases). Germline V gene data show CDR1 as KGHSH and CDR2 as LQKENI. The CDR3 runs 15 residues. Trimming removed 3 bases at V and 6 bases at J, with 17 bases between. Here the CDR3 DNA reads TGTGCCAGCTCACCTTCCCTAGGGGCTTTCGCTGAAGCTTTCTTT. The encoded protein is CASSPSLGAFAEAFF.

The chain uses TRBV11-3 and TRBJ2-7, with 10 bases that match TRBD1. This CDR3 has 15 residues. V lost 5 bases to trimming and J lost 5 bases; unmatched junction nucleotides: 9. Germline CDR1 and CDR2: SGHNT and YENEEA. The CDR3 nucleotides are TGTGCCAGCAGCCCAGCCGGGACAGGGGTCCACGAGCAGTACTTC. This codes for CASSPAGTGVHEQYF.

The V call is TRBV28, the J call TRBJ2-7; 14 bases are a match to TRBD2. Germline loops: CDR1 MDHEN, CDR2 SYDVKM. This CDR3 has 17 amino acids. V gave up 5 bases and J gave up 0 bases; unmatched junction bases: 6. CDR3 region: CASSPGTSGGHSYEQYF. Written as DNA, the CDR3 is TGTGCCAGCAGTCCCGGGACTAGCGGGGGCCACTCCTACGAGCAGTACTTC.

The chain recombines TRBV28 with TRBJ1-5; TRBD1 matches 9 bases. Germline V CDR1 and CDR2: MDHEN, SYDVKM. V shed 6 bases and J 4 bases; nucleotides not matched to a gene: 7. The CDR3 loop spans 15 amino acids. The CDR3 sequence is CASSPWDRENQPQHF. The CDR3 coding sequence is TGTGCCAGCAGCCCCTGGGACAGGGAGAATCAGCCCCAGCATTTT.

The chain combines TRBV6-1 with TRBJ1-3, with D possibly TRBD1 on 5 matching bases. From germline, CDR1 is MNHNS and CDR2 SASEGT. This CDR3 spans 15 amino acids. The V end lost 11 bases, the J end lost 7 bases, and 24 bases lay between the germline ends. The CDR3 coding sequence is TGTGCCGCGTCTAATTCCGGGGGTCCCCGCAACACCATATATTTT. Protein sequence: CAASNSGGPRNTIYF.

The CDR3 sequence: CASKGYYGYTF. In DNA form, the CDR3 reads TGTGCCAGCAAGGGGTACTATGGCTACACCTTC. The chain uses TRBV2 and TRBJ1-2; D perhaps matches TRBD1 (5 bases). V was pared by 7 bases and J by 3 bases, with 6 bases between. CDR3 length: 11 residues. Germline CDR1 is SNHLY and CDR2 is FYNNEI.

V and J are TRBV19 and TRBJ2-4; TRBD1 or TRBD2 may be the D gene (5 bases each). Trimming cost V 7 bases and J 7 bases, with 29 bases left between them. The CDR3 loop spans 18 amino acids. The germline gives CDR1 LNHDA, CDR2 SQIVND (reference sequence). The CDR3 here is CASTSTRGADEGNNIQYF. The CDR3, as DNA: TGTGCCAGTACTTCGACTCGGGGCGCGGATGAGGGGAACAACATTCAGTACTTC. Supplemented by reference TRBV19 and TRBJ2-4, the full variable domain reads DGGITQSPKYLFRKEGQNVTLSCEQNLNHDAMYWYRQDPGQGLRLIYYSQIVNDFQKGDIAEGYSVSREKKESFPLTVTSAQKNPTAFYLCASTSTRGADEGNNIQYFGAGTRLSVL.

The count of this clone is one. The chain joins TRBV6-8 to TRBJ1-5; a weak D match, TRBD1 (5 bases). CDR1 is MNHGY and CDR2 is SAAAGT in the germline V gene. Trimming pared 5 bases from V and 7 bases from J, leaving 9 bases between. The length of the CDR3 is 12 residues. The CDR3 is CASSGARQPQHF. CDR3 nucleotides: TGTGCCAGCAGTGGGGCCAGGCAGCCCCAGCATTTT.

The chain combines TRBV13 with TRBJ2-3; 7 bases map to TRBD1. CDR1 is PRHDT, CDR2 FYEKMQ, per germline (reference sequence). This CDR3 has 15 residues. J lost 4 bases, V lost 1 base, and 5 bases had no gene match. The CDR3 nucleotides are TGTGCCAGCAGCTTAGATGTGACAGGGCCAGATACGCAGTATTTT. It specifies CASSLDVTGPDTQYF.

The sample holds one count of this clone. The rearrangement uses TRBV30 and TRBJ1-5, with D perhaps TRBD1 (6 bases). The CDR3 runs 15 residues. Germline V gives CDR1 GTSNPN, CDR2 SVGIG (reference sequence). The V end lost 1 base, the J end lost 4 bases, and 14 bases lay between the germline ends. In DNA, the CDR3 is TGTGCCTGGAGTGACGGGACATCCCTTAATCAGCCCCAGCATTTT. This codes for CAWSDGTSLNQPQHF.

This chain links TRBV4-1 with TRBJ1-2; D call uncertain. Trimming removed 2 bases from V and 5 bases from J, with 27 bases in between. The CDR3 consists of 19 residues. Germline V lookup: CDR1 MGHRA, CDR2 YSYEKL. In DNA, the CDR3 is TGCGCCAGCAGCCAAAACATACCGGCTTCCACTCGAGGTTGGTATGGCTACACCTTC. Amino acid sequence: CASSQNIPASTRGWYGYTF.

V is TRBV6-5 and J is TRBJ2-7; 11 bases agree with TRBD1. Per germline, CDR1 MNHEY and CDR2 SVGAGI. CDR3 size: 14 residues. V lost 6 bases, J lost 10 bases, and 11 bases stayed unmatched. CDR3 in DNA: TGTGCCAGCAGCCCACGCCGGACAGGGGGCCAACAGTACTTC. Its translation is CASSPRRTGGQQYF.

The chain recombines TRBV30 with TRBJ1-3; 9 bases map to TRBD1. The V segment lost 0 bases and the J segment 4 bases; nucleotides outside the gene matches: 10. The CDR3 runs 17 residues. Germline CDR1 and CDR2: GTSNPN and SVGIG (reference sequence). CDR3 DNA: TGTGCCTGGAGTGTGGGACAGGGATATCGCGGCGGAAACACCATATATTTT. This translates into CAWSVGQGYRGGNTIYF. The full variable domain, rest sourced from reference TRBV30 and TRBJ1-3, is SQTIHQWPATLVQPVGSPLSLECTVEGTSNPNLYWYRQAAGRGLQLLFYSVGIGQISSEVPQNLSASRPQDRQFILSSKKLLLSDSGFYLCAWSVGQGYRGGNTIYFGEGSWLTVV.

The chain is built from TRBV7-2 and TRBJ1-3; 10 nucleotides agree with TRBD1. Germline CDR1 and CDR2: SGHTA and FQGNSA. CDR3 length: 17 amino acids. The J segment lost 1 base and the V segment lost 5 bases, leaving 8 bases of the junction unmatched. DNA for the CDR3: TGTGCCAGCAGCGCCGGGACAGGGGCGCGGTCTGGAAACACCATATATTTT. Its translation: CASSAGTGARSGNTIYF.

This clone was picked up one time. The CDR3 sequence: CASSVGRQGAEAFF. CDR3 bases: TGTGCCAGCAGCGTAGGGAGGCAGGGTGCTGAAGCTTTCTTT. The rearrangement uses TRBV9 and TRBJ1-1, with a weak D call TRBD1 (5 bases). Trimming left V 0 bases short and J 6 bases short, with 12 bases between. CDR1 and CDR2 from the germline V gene are SGDLS and YYNGEE. The CDR3 has 14 amino acids. Full variable domain (rest looked up from reference TRBV9 and TRBJ1-1): DSGVTQTPKHLITATGQRVTLRCSPRSGDLSVYWYQQSLDQGLQFLIQYYNGEERAKGNILERFSAQQFPDLHSELNLSSLELGDSALYFCASSVGRQGAEAFFGQGTRLTVV.

This chain connects TRBV6-5 to TRBJ1-1, with D tentatively TRBD1 (6 bases). Germline V lookup: CDR1 MNHEY, CDR2 SVGAGI. CDR3 length equals 13 residues. V gave up 4 bases and J gave up 2 bases, with 8 bases separating them. CDR3 loop: CASSLQGNTEAFF. The CDR3 coding sequence is TGTGCCAGCAGTTTACAGGGCAACACTGAAGCTTTCTTT.

This clone was seen a single time. V and J are TRBV28 and TRBJ1-4, with D unclear. The CDR3 covers 14 residues. Germline values: CDR1 MDHEN, CDR2 SYDVKM. V lost 3 bases and J 5 bases, leaving 10 bases between the germline ends. The CDR3 nucleotides are TGTGCCAGCAGTTTTAGACGGCTGAATGAAAAACTGTTTTTT. It specifies CASSFRRLNEKLFF.

There are a few counts of this clone. The rearrangement links TRBV5-4 to TRBJ2-7; D unresolved. Germline V CDR1 and CDR2: SGHNT, YYREEE (reference sequence). Trimming shortened V by 2 bases and J by 6 bases, and 12 bases separated the two germline ends. There are 13 residues in the CDR3. Here the CDR3 reads CASSLKERSEQYF. CDR3 bases: TGTGCCAGCAGCTTAAAGGAGAGATCCGAGCAGTACTTC. The full variable domain, in which reference TRBV5-4 and TRBJ2-7 provide the parts outside the CDR3, is ETGVTQSPTHLIKTRGQQVTLRCSSQSGHNTVSWYQQALGQGPQFIFQYYREEENGRGNFPPRFSGLQFPNYSSELNVNALELDDSALYLCASSLKERSEQYFGPGTRLTVT.

The V and J genes are TRBV29-1 and TRBJ2-1; 7 nucleotides align to TRBD1. Germline CDR1 SQVTM, CDR2 ANQGSEA. The CDR3 totals 13 residues. V lost 2 bases to trimming and J lost 7 bases; unmatched junction nucleotides: 5. The CDR3 loop reads CSVESPRGNEQFF. The CDR3 nucleotides read TGCAGCGTTGAAAGCCCCAGGGGGAATGAGCAGTTCTTC.

The rearrangement links TRBV7-2 to TRBJ2-3; TRBD1 might be the D (6 bases). The CDR3 runs to 13 residues. CDR1 and CDR2 from the germline V gene are SGHTA and FQGNSA. The V and J ends lost 0 bases and 10 bases respectively, with 11 bases between them. Here the CDR3 reads CASSLAGSGAQYF. CDR3 DNA sequence: TGTGCCAGCAGCTTAGCGGGATCAGGGGCGCAGTATTTT.